The present TCR beta chain was sequenced within a study of CD8+CD57+ T cells in acquired aplastic anemia. Turning to the study itself: Average CD4+ read depth in healthy donors was some 11 million reads.

Findings and caveats of the study: Researchers report that around 31 CD8+ CDR3 sequences appeared in both patients and controls.

The study profiled TCR beta VDJ and CDR3 using genomic DNA as template. One entry per CDR3 protein results from TCRdb running MiXCR on the reads. The sample lists 40,000 or so distinct CDR3 sequences; around 80% were seen once. Germline V gene data show CDR1 as SEHNR and CDR2 as FQNEAQ (reference sequence). J lost 2 bases, V lost 8 bases, and 10 bases had no gene match. CDR3 length: 15 residues. Regarding this clonotype: Antigen specificity is unknown.

This sequence was found in a human donor in good health, serving as a control. The rearrangement uses TRBV7-9 and TRBJ2-5; 8 bases fit TRBD1. The sequencing input was sorted CD4+, CD8+, or CD8+CD57+ T cells (not recorded which) from PBMCs. This chain's CDR3 is CASPPVGQEQETQYF. The CDR3 DNA sequence: TGTGCCAGCCCCCCGGTGGGACAGGAGCAAGAGACCCAGTACTTC.